The subject of this entry is one T cell receptor (beta chain). This clonotype turned up a few times. Its antigen is currently not known. No much larger clone exists at a distance of one base, and base qualities are not known. The meaning of the sample's time point label: newly diagnosed GD, antithyroid drugs for less than 3 months. For both TCR sequencing and RNA sequencing, RNA was extracted from PBMCs in TRIzol. Graves' disease was diagnosed according to American Thyroid Association guidelines. Recruitment of patients was carried out at an endocrinology department in Xi'an, China. Each patient gave about 9.1 milliliters of peripheral blood, collected in an EDTA anticoagulant tube. Ficoll Paque Plus density gradient separation was used to isolate PBMCs, and no further T cell sorting was done. An Agilent 2100 Bioanalyzer and agarose gel were used to assess RNA quality, and a NanoDrop 2000 was used to measure RNA concentration.

The data originate from a study of regulatory T cells in long-lasting Graves disease (dated by TCRdb to the early 2020s). For the wider study: Antithyroid drugs had been taken for less than 3 months by newly diagnosed Graves' disease patients. This study used TCR sequencing and RNA sequencing of peripheral blood to compare persistent Graves' disease patients against newly diagnosed Graves' disease patients. A total of roughly 35 samples underwent TCR sequencing, from around 13 patients with persistent Graves' disease and some 20 patients with newly diagnosed Graves' disease. The study took place in China and was registered as a clinical trial. The study at large found these results: Patients with persistent disease shared more public clonotypes (approximately 2,500) than newly diagnosed patients did (more than 900). The authors noted that the small sample size was a limitation that may lower accuracy. Only the TCR beta chain was sequenced and analyzed. Peripheral blood alone was examined, since thyroid tissue, which constituted the primary lesion, could not be accessed. Persistent Graves' disease patients showed lower TCR Shannon entropy and fewer highly expanded clones than newly diagnosed patients, suggesting clonal expansion.

Receptor amplification or capture employed multiplex PCR. Sequencing was performed on an Illumina HiSeq 4000. To build TCR beta libraries, CDR3 regions were amplified by Arm-PCR using iRepertoire HTBI primers. Gel purification was performed on PCR products prior to sequencing. Per the authors' processing: A total of 60 to 80 TRBV and 14 TRBJ segments were identified across samples and were used for gene usage analysis of CDR3 amino acid clonotypes. COPE and FqMerger were used to merge the filtered high-quality paired reads into contigs. BLAST was used to align contigs to the IMGT TRBV, TRBD and TRBJ reference genes, and CDR3 was defined following IMGT. Any clonotype with a frequency above 0.1% was counted as a highly expanded clone. Repertoire diversity was measured by Shannon entropy, and V-J evenness by the Gini coefficient. Public clonotypes were defined as clonotypes shared by more than one individual. TCRdb trimmed the raw reads at Q25, called clones with MiXCR and kept productive beta chains. Rows matching on CDR3 protein sequence are summarized as one entry with the most common DNA and genes. Here the V and J calls rest on TCRdb's processing, not on the authors' analysis. Present in this sample are 360,000 or so distinct CDR3 sequences, approximately 16% of which were seen just once. The ten most abundant clones make up about 27% of the sample.

These data were likewise used in another study, on T cells in Graves' hyperthyroidism and ophthalmopathy. That second report states: Stable Graves' hyperthyroidism was defined as no progression to ophthalmopathy during 18 months of follow-up. Hyperthyroidism patients were newly diagnosed, had a disease duration of under 2 months, and were aged 18 to 65 years. Any patient with an uncontrolled infection, another autoimmune disease, pregnancy or lactation was excluded. Clinical symptoms, serum thyroxine and TRAb, thyroid ultrasound, and orbital computed tomography formed the basis for the diagnoses. The TCR CDR3 was subjected to a first round of RT-PCR using the HTBI primer set and the Qiagen OneStep RT-PCR kit. Most expanded thyroid clonotypes (frequency above 0.001) were also found in blood, which suggests that blood repertoires may mirror thyroid immune responses. A model built on a 13 V-J signature distinguished ophthalmopathy from stable hyperthyroidism, reaching 85% to 90% sensitivity and around 81% specificity in cross-validation and 80%/75% in testing. In validation, the model predicted progression to ophthalmopathy a median of roughly 6.1 months before onset, with about 70% sensitivity and 72.22% specificity. A discovery cohort of around 100 patients, fewer than 50 with Graves' ophthalmopathy and about 60 with stable Graves' hyperthyroidism, was used to find distinguishing TCR V-J signatures. Prospective prediction of ophthalmopathy was tested in an independent validation cohort of fewer than 20 hyperthyroidism patients and 17 patients who later progressed to ophthalmopathy. The 95 to 100 discovery patients were randomly divided into training and test sets at a 7:3 ratio. Thyroid tissue and blood T-cell repertoires from several Graves' hyperthyroidism patients were also compared in the study. Once sampling was done, hyperthyroidism patients were given methimazole at a starting dose of 30 mg daily, whereas ophthalmopathy patients were given high-dose intravenous methylprednisolone. Libraries were constructed in a second round of multiplex PCR, after which size selection and purification were performed. Paired-end sequencing of the libraries was performed with 100 bp reads on an Illumina HiSeq2000. Raw data were processed with SOAPnuke, discarding reads with adapters, uncalled bases, mean Phred below 15, or no exact constant-primer or identifier match. High-quality paired reads were merged with COPE v1.2.5, and unique nucleotide sequences were defined as clonotypes. MiTCR v1.1 was used to align clonotypes to the IMGT TRBV, TRBD and TRBJ reference segments. Analysis was restricted to V-J combinations with a frequency above 0.0001, which covered 98% to 99.2% of repertoires. The TCS score was defined as the ratio of F50 (clonal expansion) to E x V (chaos), calculated using BLOSUM62-based TCRdist between CDR3 peptides within each V-J. Welch's t-statistics and random forest reduced approximately 520 V-J features to 13, which were used in a naive Bayes classifier (R e1071). No statistical method was used to set the sample size in advance, and investigators knew the group allocation. The paper describes TCR Vbeta CDR3 sequencing of about 140 peripheral blood samples, made up of roughly 40 ophthalmopathy patients, 70 to 80 hyperthyroidism patients and roughly 17 progressor patients.

The sequences come from peripheral blood mononuclear cells (PBMCs), collected at new diagnosis, from a patient treated with antithyroid drugs. The source of this sequence is a man between 35 and 55 years old with Graves disease. Donor details come from another sample of the same person, matched by shared clones.

The CDR3 reads CASQTGRYGTEAFF. The DNA sequence is TGTGCCAGCCAGACAGGTCGGTATGGCACTGAAGCTTTCTTT. The sequence links TRBV6-2 or TRBV6-3 to TRBJ1-1; a tentative D call is TRBD1 (6 bases match). V sheds 8 bases and J sheds 4 bases, leaving 17 bases between their ends. The germline V gene provides CDR1 MNHEY and CDR2 SVGEGT. The CDR3 covers 14 residues, taking in both the cysteine and the phenylalanine. Left in the record is the CDR3 DNA by itself, 42 bases read in frame from the first base.